This T cell receptor beta chain stems from a study of T-cell reconstitution after alpha-beta-depleted transplantation in children. The germline V gene encodes CDR1 LNHDA and CDR2 SQIVND (reference sequence). V lost 4 bases to trimming and J lost 5 bases, with 8 bases between them. The CDR3 loop spans 13 amino acids. Researchers prepared the TCRbeta library using unique molecular identifiers, the study reports. Each CDR3 protein is one row after TCRdb ran MiXCR on the PCR reads. The table shows around 530,000 distinct CDR3 sequences, with approximately 29% occurring only once. Here the sequenced sample was PBMCs from the stem cell graft donor, taken from the stem cell graft. This sequence joins TRBV19 and TRBJ2-2; D call uncertain. The TCR comes from a human donor who donated a stem cell graft to a child with aplastic anemia. CDR3 sequence (DNA): TGTGCCAGTAGTACTTTAGGAACCGGGGAGCTGTTTTTT. Protein product: CASSTLGTGELFF.